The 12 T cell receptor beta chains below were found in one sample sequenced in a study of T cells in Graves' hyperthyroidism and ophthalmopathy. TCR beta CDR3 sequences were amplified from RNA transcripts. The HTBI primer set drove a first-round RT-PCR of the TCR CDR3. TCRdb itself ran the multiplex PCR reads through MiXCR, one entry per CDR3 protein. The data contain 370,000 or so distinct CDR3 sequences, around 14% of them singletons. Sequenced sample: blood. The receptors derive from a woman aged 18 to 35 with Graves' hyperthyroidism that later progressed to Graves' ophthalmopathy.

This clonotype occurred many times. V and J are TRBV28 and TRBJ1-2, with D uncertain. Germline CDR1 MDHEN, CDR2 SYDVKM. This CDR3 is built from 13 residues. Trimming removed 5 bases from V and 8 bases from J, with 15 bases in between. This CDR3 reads CASSTDRSRGYTF. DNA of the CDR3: TGTGCCAGCAGTACGGACCGGTCTAGAGGCTACACCTTC.

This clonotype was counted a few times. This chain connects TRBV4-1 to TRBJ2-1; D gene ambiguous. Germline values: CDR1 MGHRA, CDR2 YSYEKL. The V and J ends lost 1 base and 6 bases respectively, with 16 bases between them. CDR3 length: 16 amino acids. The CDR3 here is CASSQVGYVVGNEQFF. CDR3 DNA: TGCGCCAGCAGCCAAGTTGGGTACGTAGTAGGCAATGAGCAGTTCTTC.

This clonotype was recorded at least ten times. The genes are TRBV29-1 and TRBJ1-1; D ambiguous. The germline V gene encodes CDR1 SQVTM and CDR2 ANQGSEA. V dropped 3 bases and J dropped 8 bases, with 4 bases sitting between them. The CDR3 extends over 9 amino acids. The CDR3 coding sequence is TGCAGCGTTGACAGGGAAGCTTTCTTT. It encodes CSVDREAFF.

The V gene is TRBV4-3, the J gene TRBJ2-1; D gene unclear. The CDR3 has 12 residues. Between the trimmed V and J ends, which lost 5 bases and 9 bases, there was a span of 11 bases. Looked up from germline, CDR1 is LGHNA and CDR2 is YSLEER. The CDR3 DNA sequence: TGCGCCAGCAGCTCCATAGAGAGTGAGCAGTTCTTC. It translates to CASSSIESEQFF.

As DNA, the CDR3 is TGTGCCAGCAGTCTCCTTGGGCTAGCGGGAGGAACCTACGAGCAGTACTTC. As protein: CASSLLGLAGGTYEQYF. V is TRBV27 and J is TRBJ2-7, with 11 bases matching TRBD2. The CDR3 extends over 17 amino acids. The J segment lost 2 bases and the V segment lost 5 bases, leaving 11 bases of the junction unmatched. The V gene's germline CDR1 is MNHEY and CDR2 SMNVEV (reference sequence).

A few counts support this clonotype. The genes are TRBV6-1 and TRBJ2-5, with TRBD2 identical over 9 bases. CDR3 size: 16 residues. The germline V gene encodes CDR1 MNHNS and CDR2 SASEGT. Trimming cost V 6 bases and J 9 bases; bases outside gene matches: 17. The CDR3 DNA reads TGTGCCAGCAGCGGGCCATGGGGCGGGAGGGCCCTTGCCCAGTACTTC. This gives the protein CASSGPWGGRALAQYF.

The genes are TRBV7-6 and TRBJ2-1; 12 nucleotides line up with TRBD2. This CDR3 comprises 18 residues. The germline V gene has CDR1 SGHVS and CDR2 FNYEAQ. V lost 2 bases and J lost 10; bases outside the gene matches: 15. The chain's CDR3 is CASSLTPVTSGGIPEQFF. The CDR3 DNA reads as TGTGCCAGCAGCTTAACCCCCGTGACTAGCGGGGGAATCCCAGAGCAGTTCTTC.

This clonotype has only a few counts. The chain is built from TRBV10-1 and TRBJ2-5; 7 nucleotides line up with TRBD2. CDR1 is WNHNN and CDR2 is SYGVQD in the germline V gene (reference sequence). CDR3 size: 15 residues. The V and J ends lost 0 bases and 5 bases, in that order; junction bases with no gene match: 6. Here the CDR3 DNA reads TGCGCCAGCAGTGAGTCTGCGGGAGTTCGGGAGACCCAGTACTTC. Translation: CASSESAGVRETQYF.

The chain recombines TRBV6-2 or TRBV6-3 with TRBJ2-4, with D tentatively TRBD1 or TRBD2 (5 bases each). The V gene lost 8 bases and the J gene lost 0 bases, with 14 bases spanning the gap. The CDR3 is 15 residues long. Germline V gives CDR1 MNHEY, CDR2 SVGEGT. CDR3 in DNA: TGTGCCAGCCGACCGGGACCCCTAGCCAAAAACATTCAGTACTTC. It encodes CASRPGPLAKNIQYF.

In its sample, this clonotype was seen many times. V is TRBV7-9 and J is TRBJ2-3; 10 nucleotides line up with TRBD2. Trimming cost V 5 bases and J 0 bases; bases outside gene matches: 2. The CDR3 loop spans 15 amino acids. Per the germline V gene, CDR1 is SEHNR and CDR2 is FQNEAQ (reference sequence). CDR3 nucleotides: TGTGCCAGCAGCACACTAGCGGGAAGCACAGATACGCAGTATTTT. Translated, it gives CASSTLAGSTDTQYF.

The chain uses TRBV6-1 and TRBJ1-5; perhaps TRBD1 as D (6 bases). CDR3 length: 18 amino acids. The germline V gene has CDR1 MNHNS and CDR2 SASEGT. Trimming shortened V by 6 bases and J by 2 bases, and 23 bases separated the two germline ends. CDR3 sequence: CASSPIGTSVWGNQPQHF. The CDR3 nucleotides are TGTGCCAGCAGCCCTATCGGGACAAGCGTTTGGGGCAATCAGCCCCAGCATTTT.

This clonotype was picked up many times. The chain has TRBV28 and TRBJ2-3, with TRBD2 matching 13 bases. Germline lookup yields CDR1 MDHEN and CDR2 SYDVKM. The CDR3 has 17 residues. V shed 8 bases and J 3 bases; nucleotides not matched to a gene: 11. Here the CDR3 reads CASGRTSGRGATDTQYF. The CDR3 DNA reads TGTGCCAGCGGACGGACTAGCGGGAGAGGGGCAACAGATACGCAGTATTTT.